This record concerns one TCR beta chain sequence. These data come from a study of control samples from healthy donors and cancer patients. The repertoire was sequenced with immunoSEQ multiplex PCR; TCRdb's copy has only in-frame clones and lacks some. The sample holds 120,000 or so clones, 91% seen once. There are 18 residues in the CDR3. The ends lost 1 base at V and 2 bases at J; junction bases unmatched: 3. Germline assignment: CDR1 LGHNA and CDR2 YNFKEQ. The TCR sequence derives from a man younger than 35 in good health. This chain uses TRBV4-2 with TRBJ2-1; 15 bases match TRBD2. Sequenced sample: blood. The CDR3 DNA sequence: TGTGCCAGCAGCCAAGGGACTAGCGGGGGGGCCCCCTACAATGAGCAGTTCTTC. Amino acids: CASSQGTSGGAPYNEQFF.